A single T cell receptor beta chain is shown here with its context. Other DNA sequences in this sample translate to the same CDR3. This sample is drawn from a study of shared clonotypes between healthy human individuals. Turning to the study itself: The cohort comprised a couple of women and a few men. Their ages spanned 18 to 49 years.

Every immunoSEQ plate was one replicate of a subset's evenly spread DNA. Approximately 28,000 T cell genomes (about 0.3 ug DNA) went into each PBMC replicate. Original handling: Filtering differed since immunoSEQ provided only junctions, with no quality scores. Clones were read by immunoSEQ multiplex PCR, and TCRdb kept only the in-frame ones, dropping some. D and trimming were read from the DNA, whereas the V and J calls and clone size are those reported in that table. The sample has about 450,000 clones; roughly 80% are singletons. Germline CDR1 and CDR2: SEHNR and FQNEAQ (reference sequence). The CDR3 contains 13 residues. Trimming stripped 1 base from V and 8 bases from J, with 8 bases between.

The sample was PBMCs. This chain connects TRBV7-9 to TRBJ2-2, with a tentative D call TRBD1 (6 bases). The clonotype originates from a middle-aged woman in good health. Some clones in this sample may be carry-over from other donors' samples. The DNA for the CDR3 is TGTGCCAGCAGCTTAGTGGGGGCTGGGGAGCTGTTTTTT. Protein sequence: CASSLVGAGELFF. Full variable domain (rest looked up from reference TRBV7-9 and TRBJ2-2): DTGVSQNPRHKITKRGQNVTFRCDPISEHNRLYWYRQTLGQGPEFLTYFQNEAQLEKSRLLSDRFSAERPKGSFSTLEIQRTEQGDSAMYLCASSLVGAGELFFGEGSRLTVL.